Listed below are T cell receptor beta chains from one sample, sequenced in a study of shared clonotypes between healthy human individuals. The data were produced by immunoSEQ multiplex PCR, yet TCRdb's version contains in-frame clones alone and is incomplete. The table includes over 2,000,000 clones, 80% to 95% detected once. The source material was naive CD8+ T cells from PBMCs. These receptors came from a man between 18 and 35 years old in good health. Some clones in this sample may be carry-over from other donors' samples. The CDR3 runs from the conserved cysteine through the conserved F or W. The D gene is left open where the match is weak. For some rows the clone size is stated as once, few or many, or as a class when expanded; others skip it.

D	size	V	J	CDR3	DNA
-	-	TRBV7-2	TRBJ2-7	CASSSRQLPYEQYF	TGTGCCAGCAGCTCCCGACAGTTACCCTACGAGCAGTACTTC
-	-	TRBV29-1	TRBJ2-7	CSVVGTPLYEQYF	TGCAGCGTTGTGGGGACTCCGCTTTACGAGCAGTACTTC
-	-	TRBV19	TRBJ2-1	CASSIGGGPYNEQFF	TGTGCCAGTAGTATAGGAGGAGGACCCTACAATGAGCAGTTCTTC
-	-	TRBV11-2	TRBJ2-7	CAIGPPYEQYF	TGTGCCATTGGGCCCCCCTACGAGCAGTACTTC
-	once	TRBV6-5	TRBJ1-2	CASSYSGWGYTF	TGTGCCAGCAGTTACTCAGGGTGGGGCTACACCTTC
TRBD2	-	TRBV19	TRBJ2-5	CASSIVGEGTQETQYF	TGTGCCAGTAGTATAGTCGGGGAGGGAACGCAAGAGACCCAGTACTTC
-	-	TRBV9	TRBJ2-7	CASSVGAGGTYEQYF	TGTGCCAGCAGCGTAGGGGCAGGAGGTACCTACGAGCAGTACTTC
TRBD1	-	TRBV9	TRBJ2-3	CASSPRQGRTDTQYF	TGTGCCAGCAGCCCGCGACAGGGGCGGACAGATACGCAGTATTTT
TRBD1	-	TRBV5-1	TRBJ2-7	CASSSPGTGANEQYF	TGCGCCAGCAGCTCTCCGGGGACAGGGGCTAACGAGCAGTACTTC
-	-	TRBV5-1	TRBJ2-1	CASSLAGLVTNEQFF	TGCGCCAGCAGCTTGGCCGGACTGGTAACAAATGAGCAGTTCTTC
-	-	TRBV4-2	TRBJ2-1	CASSYTFLDGEDSYNEQFF	TGTGCCAGCAGCTATACCTTTCTAGACGGGGAGGACTCCTACAATGAGCAGTTCTTC
-	-	TRBV18	TRBJ1-5	CASSPGPNQPQHF	TGTGCCAGCTCGCCCGGACCAAATCAGCCCCAGCATTTT
-	-	TRBV5-1	TRBJ2-1	CASSPRGDNEQFF	TGCGCCAGCAGCCCGAGGGGGGACAATGAGCAGTTCTTC
TRBD1	-	TRBV5-8	TRBJ1-2	CASSFRQGVANYGYTF	TGTGCCAGCAGCTTTCGACAGGGGGTAGCTAACTATGGCTACACCTTC
TRBD2	-	TRBV4-1	TRBJ2-1	CASSQALAGLHEQFF	TGCGCCAGCAGCCAAGCGCTAGCGGGATTGCATGAGCAGTTCTTC
TRBD2	-	TRBV27	TRBJ2-7	CASRLAGSYEQYF	TGTGCCAGCAGACTAGCGGGATCCTACGAGCAGTACTTC
TRBD1	-	TRBV10-3	TRBJ2-5	CAISESGQGIETQYF	TGTGCCATCAGTGAGTCGGGACAGGGGATCGAGACCCAGTACTTC
-	-	TRBV5-6	TRBJ2-1	CASSLGFGNEQFF	TGTGCCAGCAGCTTGGGGTTCGGTAATGAGCAGTTCTTC
-	-	TRBV7-9	TRBJ2-2	CASRPEYTGELFF	TGTGCCAGCCGGCCAGAGTACACCGGGGAGCTGTTTTTT
TRBD2	-	TRBV4-2	TRBJ2-7	CASSQEVLSAGRIGHEQYF	TGTGCCAGCAGCCAAGAGGTCCTTTCAGCGGGACGAATAGGCCACGAGCAGTACTTC
TRBD1	-	TRBV27	TRBJ1-3	CASSPLTGTGIGNTIYF	TGTGCCAGCAGTCCTCTCACCGGGACAGGGATTGGAAACACCATATATTTT
-	-	TRBV27	TRBJ2-5	CASGQSQETQYF	TGTGCCAGTGGACAGTCCCAAGAGACCCAGTACTTC
TRBD1	-	TRBV19	TRBJ1-2	CASSIGGQSYGYTF	TGTGCCAGTAGTATAGGGGGACAGAGCTATGGCTACACCTTC
-	-	TRBV11-1	TRBJ2-3	CASSFVSTDTQYF	TGTGCCAGCAGCTTTGTTAGCACAGATACGCAGTATTTT
TRBD1	-	TRBV7-9	TRBJ1-2	CASSLGGQGDGYTF	TGTGCCAGCAGCTTGGGGGGACAGGGCGACGGCTACACCTTC
TRBD2	-	TRBV7-3	TRBJ2-1	CASSLAGVSYNEQFF	TGTGCCAGCAGCTTAGCGGGAGTGTCCTACAATGAGCAGTTCTTC
TRBD2	-	TRBV28	TRBJ2-3	CASSLGLADTDTQYF	TGTGCCAGCAGCCTGGGACTAGCGGACACAGATACGCAGTATTTT
-	-	TRBV29-1	TRBJ2-1	CSVVPGQRSYNEQFF	TGCAGCGTTGTCCCGGGACAACGTTCCTACAATGAGCAGTTCTTC
-	-	TRBV2	TRBJ1-5	CASSEFRTGDNQPQHF	TGTGCCAGCAGTGAGTTCAGGACCGGGGATAATCAGCCCCAGCATTTT
TRBD2	-	TRBV5-1	TRBJ2-1	CASSLVSGSFDEQFF	TGCGCCAGCAGCTTGGTTAGCGGGAGTTTCGATGAGCAGTTCTTC
-	-	TRBV9	TRBJ2-3	CASSVGLALTDTQYF	TGTGCCAGCAGCGTGGGGCTAGCTCTTACAGATACGCAGTATTTT
-	-	TRBV27	TRBJ2-7	CASSARGLLEQYF	TGTGCCAGCAGTGCCCGGGGCCTCTTGGAGCAGTACTTC
-	-	TRBV28	TRBJ1-2	CASSPVRRGYTF	TGTGCCAGCAGCCCCGTCCGACGTGGCTACACCTTC
-	-	TRBV2	TRBJ2-2	CASSESENTGELFF	TGTGCCAGCAGTGAATCGGAGAACACCGGGGAGCTGTTTTTT
-	-	TRBV27	TRBJ2-7	CASSFRAEQYF	TGTGCCAGCAGTTTCAGGGCAGAGCAGTACTTC
-	-	TRBV29-1	TRBJ2-2	CSVGGGFNRELFF	TGCAGCGTTGGTGGCGGGTTCAACCGGGAGCTGTTTTTT
-	once	TRBV7-6	TRBJ2-7	CASSLVLGSHEQYF	TGTGCCAGCAGCTTAGTGCTCGGAAGCCACGAGCAGTACTTC
TRBD1	-	TRBV27	TRBJ2-2	CASRGQGYNTGELFF	TGTGCCAGCAGGGGACAGGGATATAACACCGGGGAGCTGTTTTTT
-	-	TRBV12-1	TRBJ2-3	CASSFLGSTGTDTQYF	TGTGCCAGCAGCTTCTTGGGAAGCACAGGCACAGATACGCAGTATTTT
-	-	TRBV27	TRBJ1-3	CASSPGPTPGNTIYF	TGTGCCAGCAGCCCCGGGCCAACACCTGGAAACACCATATATTTT
-	-	TRBV19	TRBJ1-5	CASKKANQPQHF	TGTGCCAGTAAGAAAGCCAATCAGCCCCAGCATTTT
-	-	TRBV7-8	TRBJ2-7	CASSLVTAGQSYEQYF	TGTGCCAGCAGCTTAGTGACGGCAGGACAATCCTACGAGCAGTACTTC
-	-	TRBV28	TRBJ1-2	CASSPPFLRVTNYGYTF	TGTGCCAGCAGTCCACCATTTTTAAGGGTGACTAACTATGGCTACACCTTC
TRBD2	-	TRBV28	TRBJ2-3	CASSPIAGGLDTQYF	TGTGCCAGCAGTCCCATAGCGGGAGGTCTAGATACGCAGTATTTT
-	-	TRBV28	TRBJ1-4	CASSFRGAGASEGKLFF	TGTGCCAGCAGTTTCCGCGGGGCGGGGGCGTCGGAGGGAAAACTGTTTTTT